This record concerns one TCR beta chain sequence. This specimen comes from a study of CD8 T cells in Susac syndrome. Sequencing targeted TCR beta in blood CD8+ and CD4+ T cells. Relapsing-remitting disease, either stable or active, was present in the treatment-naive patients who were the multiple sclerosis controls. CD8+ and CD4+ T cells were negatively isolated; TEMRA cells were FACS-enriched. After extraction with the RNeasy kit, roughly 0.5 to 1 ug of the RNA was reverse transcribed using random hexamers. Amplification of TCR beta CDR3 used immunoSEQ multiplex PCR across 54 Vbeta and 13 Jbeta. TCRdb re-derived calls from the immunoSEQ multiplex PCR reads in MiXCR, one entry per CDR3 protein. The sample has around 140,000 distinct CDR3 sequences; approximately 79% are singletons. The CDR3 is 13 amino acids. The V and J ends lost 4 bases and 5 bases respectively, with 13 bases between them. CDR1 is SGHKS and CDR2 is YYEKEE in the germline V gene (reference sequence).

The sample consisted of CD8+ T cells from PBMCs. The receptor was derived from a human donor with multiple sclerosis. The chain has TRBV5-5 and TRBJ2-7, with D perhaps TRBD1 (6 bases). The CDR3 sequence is CASSPMQGNEQYF. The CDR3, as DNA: TGTGCCAGCAGCCCCATGCAGGGGAACGAGCAGTACTTC. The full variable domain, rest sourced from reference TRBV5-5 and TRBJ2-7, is DAGVTQSPTHLIKTRGQQVTLRCSPISGHKSVSWYQQVLGQGPQFIFQYYEKEERGRGNFPDRFSARQFPNYSSELNVNALLLGDSALYLCASSPMQGNEQYFGPGTRLTVT.